One sample yielded the 23 T cell receptor beta chains listed below, sequenced in a study of blood T cell repertoires in COVID-19. TCRdb's copy holds only in-frame clones and misses some; the assay was immunoSEQ multiplex PCR. Of some 130,000 clones listed, around four fifths are singletons. Specimen: peripheral blood. All receptors derive from a man aged 55 to 70 who had recovered from COVID-19.

The rearrangement links TRBV10-3 to TRBJ2-1, with TRBD2 identical over 10 bases. CDR3 length: 15 residues. After removal of 5 bases from V and 5 bases from J, the junction contained 6 bases not matched to a gene. The germline CDR1 and CDR2 sequences are ENHRY and SYGVKD. The DNA for the CDR3 is TGTGCCATCAGTCTCCTAGCGGGAGAAGACAATGAGCAGTTCTTC. It translates to CAISLLAGEDNEQFF.

The chain recombines TRBV18 with TRBJ2-5, with D hard to call. This CDR3 region has 14 residues. V was clipped by 0 bases and J by 0 bases, with 5 bases between them. Germline V CDR1 and CDR2: KGHSH, LQKENI. The CDR3 loop is CASSPPGYQETQYF. In DNA form, the CDR3 reads TGTGCCAGCTCACCACCTGGCTACCAAGAGACCCAGTACTTC.

This clone was seen once. The genes are TRBV5-4 and TRBJ2-1; 9 bases fit TRBD2. V was clipped by 4 bases and J by 8 bases; unmatched bases: 19. The CDR3 spans 18 residues. CDR1 SGHNT and CDR2 YYREEE come from the germline V gene (reference sequence). In DNA, the CDR3 is TGTGCCAGCAGCACCGGCGGGGGGGGCGCATTGAGTGGCCATGAGCAGTTCTTC. Translated, it gives CASSTGGGGALSGHEQFF.

The chain links TRBV19 to TRBJ1-2; unclear D gene. The germline V and J ends were trimmed by 5 bases and 2 bases, with 6 bases remaining between them. This CDR3 region has 12 residues. Germline lookup yields CDR1 LNHDA and CDR2 SQIVND (reference sequence). This CDR3 reads CASSRLNYGYTF. Written as DNA, the CDR3 is TGTGCCAGTAGTCGGTTAAACTATGGCTACACCTTC.

This clone was detected a few times. The chain carries TRBV19 and TRBJ2-7; TRBD1 matches at 7 bases. CDR3 size: 15 residues. Per the germline V gene, CDR1 is LNHDA and CDR2 is SQIVND (reference sequence). J was trimmed by 3 bases and V by 5 bases; bases with no gene match: 10. Here the CDR3 DNA reads TGTGCCAGTAGTCCACACCGGGACAGTGTCTACGAGCAGTACTTC. Protein: CASSPHRDSVYEQYF.

V and J are TRBV4-2 and TRBJ2-5; possibly TRBD2 for D (6 bases). Trimming cost V 4 bases and J 4 bases, with 10 bases left between them. Germline loops: CDR1 LGHNA, CDR2 YNFKEQ. CDR3 length: 13 amino acids. CDR3 amino acids: CASSRDGGETQYF. The CDR3 DNA reads as TGTGCCAGCAGCCGCGACGGGGGAGAGACCCAGTACTTC.

This chain uses TRBV30 with TRBJ2-5, with D possibly TRBD2 on 6 matching bases. The germline V and J ends were trimmed by 3 bases and 5 bases, with 10 bases remaining between them. This CDR3 has 12 amino acids. Germline V gene sequence: CDR1 GTSNPN, CDR2 SVGIG (reference sequence). CDR3 bases: TGTGCCTGGAGCCCGGCGGGGGAGACCCAGTACTTC. Encoded protein: CAWSPAGETQYF. The whole variable domain, filled in from reference TRBV30 and TRBJ2-5, reads SQTIHQWPATLVQPVGSPLSLECTVEGTSNPNLYWYRQAAGRGLQLLFYSVGIGQISSEVPQNLSASRPQDRQFILSSKKLLLSDSGFYLCAWSPAGETQYFGPGTRLLVL.

V and J are TRBV5-4 and TRBJ2-5; the match to TRBD2 covers 7 bases. The trim removed 4 bases at V and 1 base at J, leaving 7 bases unmatched. This CDR3 contains 15 residues. Looked up from germline, CDR1 is SGHNT and CDR2 is YYREEE (reference sequence). The CDR3 spells CASSPSSGTQETQYF. CDR3 sequence (DNA): TGTGCCAGCAGCCCCTCGAGCGGGACCCAAGAGACCCAGTACTTC.

This clone is medium-sized. The gene calls are TRBV19 and TRBJ1-4, with TRBD1 matching over 7 bases. This CDR3 region has 14 residues. J gave up 4 bases and V 6 bases, and 5 bases lay outside the gene matches. Germline V gene data show CDR1 as LNHDA and CDR2 as SQIVND (reference sequence). The CDR3 reads CASRGTANNEKLFF. CDR3 DNA: TGTGCCAGTAGGGGGACAGCCAATAATGAAAAACTGTTTTTT.

The rearrangement joins TRBV7-2 to TRBJ2-1; TRBD2 agrees at 9 bases. CDR1 and CDR2 (germline): SGHTA, FQGNSA. CDR3 size: 15 residues. After removal of 3 bases from V and 2 bases from J, the junction contained 2 bases not matched to a gene. The CDR3 reads CASSLGLAAYNEQFF. CDR3 sequence (DNA): TGTGCCAGCAGCTTGGGACTAGCCGCCTACAATGAGCAGTTCTTC. The variable domain in full, with the rest retrieved from reference TRBV7-2 and TRBJ2-1, is GAGVSQSPSNKVTEKGKDVELRCDPISGHTALYWYRQSLGQGLEFLIYFQGNSAPDKSGLPSDRFSAERTGGSVSTLTIQRTQQEDSAVYLCASSLGLAAYNEQFFGPGTRLTVL.

The chain recombines TRBV29-1 with TRBJ2-7; 11 bases map to TRBD2. Germline assignment: CDR1 SQVTM and CDR2 ANQGSEA. The CDR3 is made up of 15 amino acids. With 6 bases clipped from V and 0 bases from J, the junction kept 7 bases outside the gene matches. Written as DNA, the CDR3 is TGCAGCGTCCTGAAACTAGCGGGGGCCTCCTACGAGCAGTACTTC. It translates to CSVLKLAGASYEQYF.

This clone was detected only once. The genes are TRBV6-2 or TRBV6-3 and TRBJ1-2, with 8 bases lining up with TRBD1. The junction had 14 bases not matched to a gene; V was cut back by 4 bases and J by 4 bases. CDR3 length: 17 amino acids. Looked up from germline, CDR1 is MNHEY and CDR2 is SVGEGT. The CDR3 coding sequence is TGTGCCAGCAGTTCCTGGACTGTGGACAGGGCTGGCTATGGCTACACCTTC. It translates to CASSSWTVDRAGYGYTF.

The rearrangement joins TRBV6-2 or TRBV6-3 to TRBJ1-5; D is ambiguous. This CDR3 spans 15 amino acids. The ends were cut back, 6 bases at V and 2 bases at J, with 14 bases in the middle. Germline CDR1 and CDR2: MNHEY and SVGEGT. This chain's CDR3 is CASSRLSLGNQPQHF. The DNA for the CDR3 is TGTGCCAGCAGCCGGCTTAGCCTCGGCAATCAGCCCCAGCATTTT.

The rearrangement uses TRBV5-1 and TRBJ2-3, with a weak D call TRBD2 (6 bases). The CDR3 consists of 15 residues. From germline, CDR1 is SGHRS and CDR2 YFSETQ. Trimming stripped 0 bases from V and 5 bases from J, with 13 bases between. Here the CDR3 reads CASSLASPGGDTQYF. The CDR3 coding sequence is TGCGCCAGCAGCTTGGCGAGCCCCGGGGGAGATACGCAGTATTTT.

This clone was counted a few times. The chain recombines TRBV4-2 with TRBJ1-5; D may be TRBD1 (5 bases). The V and J ends lost 4 bases and 7 bases respectively, with 17 bases between them. Germline CDR1 LGHNA, CDR2 YNFKEQ. This CDR3 has 15 residues. CDR3 residues: CASSPSHGQQQPQHF. DNA for the CDR3: TGTGCCAGCAGCCCTTCTCATGGACAACAGCAGCCCCAGCATTTT.

V gene TRBV20-1 combines with J gene TRBJ2-1; D perhaps matches TRBD1 (6 bases). Germline V gene lookup returns CDR1 DFQATT and CDR2 SNEGSKA (reference sequence). V lost 5 bases, J lost 8 bases, and 10 bases lay in between. This CDR3 comprises 11 residues. The CDR3 region is CSAPQGDEQFF. The CDR3 DNA reads TGCAGTGCTCCACAGGGCGATGAGCAGTTCTTC.

V usage is TRBV4-3 and J usage is TRBJ2-3; 8 nucleotides match TRBD1. V lost 2 bases, J lost 4 bases, and 5 bases stayed unmatched. The V gene's germline CDR1 is LGHNA and CDR2 YSLEER. The CDR3 runs to 15 residues. CDR3 coding DNA: TGCGCCAGCAGCCAAACGACAGGGGCCGCAGATACGCAGTATTTT. This translates into CASSQTTGAADTQYF.

This chain uses TRBV6-5 with TRBJ2-7; tentative D call: TRBD1 (6 bases). The CDR3 spans 14 residues. V dropped 6 bases and J dropped 5 bases, with 17 bases sitting between them. CDR1 and CDR2 from the germline V gene are MNHEY and SVGAGI. In DNA form, the CDR3 reads TGTGCCAGCAGCGTCCCGGGACACCGGCACGAGCAGTACTTC. It translates to CASSVPGHRHEQYF.

This chain joins TRBV4-3 and TRBJ1-1; 10 bases align to TRBD1. This CDR3 is 17 amino acids long. Trimming took 4 bases from V and 6 from J; bases not matched to a gene: 14. Germline CDR1 reads LGHNA; CDR2 reads YSLEER. DNA of the CDR3: TGCGCCAGCAGCCTAGTCCCGGGACAGGGGCCAAACGCTGAAGCTTTCTTT. Protein: CASSLVPGQGPNAEAFF.

The gene calls are TRBV6-5 and TRBJ1-6; no reliable D call. The V and J ends lost 0 bases and 3 bases respectively, with 9 bases between them. CDR1 MNHEY and CDR2 SVGAGI come from the germline V gene. The CDR3 totals 16 residues. CDR3: CASSYSRGIYNSPLHF. Here the CDR3 DNA reads TGTGCCAGCAGTTACTCGCGGGGAATCTATAATTCACCCCTCCACTTT.

V usage is TRBV2 and J usage is TRBJ1-5; a weak D match, TRBD1 (6 bases). Germline CDR1 is SNHLY and CDR2 is FYNNEI. This CDR3 spans 14 amino acids. Trimming removed 9 bases from V and 4 bases from J, with 16 bases in between. CDR3 DNA: TGTGCCAGTATCTTGGACAGATCGAATCAGCCCCAGCATTTT. This encodes CASILDRSNQPQHF. Together with reference TRBV2 and TRBJ1-5, the CDR3 gives the full variable domain: EPEVTQTPSHQVTQMGQEVILRCVPISNHLYFYWYRQILGQKVEFLVSFYNNEISEKSEIFDDQFSVERPDGSNFTLKIRSTKLEDSAMYFCASILDRSNQPQHFGDGTRLSIL.

The genes are TRBV14 and TRBJ1-1, with D unclear. The CDR3 consists of 16 residues. V lost 4 bases, J lost 4 bases, and 19 bases lay in between. Per germline, CDR1 SGHDN and CDR2 FVKESK. CDR3 sequence reads: CASSPLFGSGITEAFF. The CDR3, as DNA: TGTGCCAGCAGCCCACTTTTCGGCTCGGGGATCACTGAAGCTTTCTTT.

This chain joins TRBV7-9 and TRBJ1-1, with TRBD1 identical over 7 bases. Germline V lookup: CDR1 SEHNR, CDR2 FQNEAQ (reference sequence). The ends lost 2 bases at V and 2 bases at J; junction bases unmatched: 11. This CDR3 comprises 17 residues. Here the CDR3 DNA reads TGTGCCAGCAGCTTACCGCGGTTCGGGACAGCCAACACTGAAGCTTTCTTT. Amino acids: CASSLPRFGTANTEAFF.